Presented here are 17 T cell receptor beta chains from one specimen sequenced in a study of cytomegalovirus exposure and HLA in healthy donors. Produced via immunoSEQ multiplex PCR; TCRdb's table is partial and in-frame only. Of 110,000 or so clones listed, roughly 83% are singletons. The sample taken for sequencing was PBMCs. These receptor sequences come from a man aged 18 to 29 in good health and CMV-seronegative.

The chain uses TRBV7-8 and TRBJ1-5; D perhaps matches TRBD1 (6 bases). The CDR3 length is 14 residues. Germline V gives CDR1 SGHVS, CDR2 FQNEAQ. The germline V and J ends were trimmed by 1 base and 7 bases, with 11 bases remaining between them. CDR3: CASSLVQGRQPQHF. The CDR3, as DNA: TGTGCCAGCAGCTTAGTACAGGGCAGACAGCCCCAGCATTTT.

CDR3 residues: CASSLFPGAGSSYEQYF. CDR3 nucleotide sequence: TGTGCCAGCAGCTTGTTCCCAGGGGCGGGTAGCTCCTACGAGCAGTACTTC. The genes are TRBV7-9 and TRBJ2-7, with TRBD1 as a possible D gene (6 bases). The V and J ends lost 3 bases and 0 bases respectively, with 18 bases between them. This CDR3 region has 17 residues. Germline V gives CDR1 SEHNR, CDR2 FQNEAQ (reference sequence). The full variable domain, in which reference TRBV7-9 and TRBJ2-7 provide the parts outside the CDR3, is DTGVSQNPRHKITKRGQNVTFRCDPISEHNRLYWYRQTLGQGPEFLTYFQNEAQLEKSRLLSDRFSAERPKGSFSTLEIQRTEQGDSAMYLCASSLFPGAGSSYEQYFGPGTRLTVT.

This clone was found once. This chain connects TRBV30 to TRBJ2-1, with 9 bases that match TRBD2. CDR1 and CDR2 (germline): GTSNPN, SVGIG (reference sequence). V was pared by 0 bases and J by 7 bases, with 7 bases of the junction left unmatched. The CDR3 extends over 15 amino acids. This CDR3 reads CAWSVTSGPRNEQFF. The CDR3 nucleotides are TGTGCCTGGAGTGTAACTAGCGGGCCTAGGAATGAGCAGTTCTTC.

The chain has TRBV30 and TRBJ2-1; 7 bases agree with TRBD1. The CDR3 sequence is 15 residues long. Germline V gives CDR1 GTSNPN, CDR2 SVGIG (reference sequence). Trimming took 0 bases from V and 2 from J; bases not matched to a gene: 4. DNA for the CDR3: TGTGCCTGGAGTGTAGGGACAGTGACCTACAATGAGCAGTTCTTC. Its protein is CAWSVGTVTYNEQFF.

This chain connects TRBV30 to TRBJ2-7; D possibly corresponds to TRBD1 (5 bases). The CDR3 sequence is 11 residues long. Trimming took 5 bases from V and 6 from J, leaving 11 bases between them. The germline gives CDR1 GTSNPN, CDR2 SVGIG (reference sequence). This CDR3 reads CAWAVDSEQYF. In DNA, the CDR3 is TGTGCCTGGGCGGTAGACAGCGAGCAGTACTTC. Looking up the rest from reference TRBV30 and TRBJ2-7 gives the full variable domain: SQTIHQWPATLVQPVGSPLSLECTVEGTSNPNLYWYRQAAGRGLQLLFYSVGIGQISSEVPQNLSASRPQDRQFILSSKKLLLSDSGFYLCAWAVDSEQYFGPGTRLTVT.

The V call is TRBV27, the J call TRBJ2-7; D is possibly TRBD1 (6 bases). This CDR3 contains 15 residues. V was pared by 6 bases and J by 1 base, with 16 bases between. The germline gives CDR1 MNHEY, CDR2 SMNVEV (reference sequence). The CDR3 protein is CASSPTGRKSYEQYF. The CDR3 DNA sequence: TGTGCCAGCAGCCCCACAGGGAGAAAGTCCTACGAGCAGTACTTC.

The chain joins TRBV19 to TRBJ1-1; 8 bases align to TRBD1. Germline trimming cut 6 bases from V and 3 bases from J; bases unmatched to any gene: 6. Germline V gene sequence: CDR1 LNHDA, CDR2 SQIVND (reference sequence). This CDR3 region has 14 residues. The CDR3 loop reads CASRRQGKDTEAFF. The CDR3 DNA reads TGTGCCAGTAGAAGACAGGGGAAGGACACTGAAGCTTTCTTT.

The chain carries TRBV5-6 and TRBJ2-5; maybe TRBD2 (5 bases). In germline, CDR1 is SGHDT, CDR2 YYEEEE. Trimming shortened V by 4 bases and J by 4 bases, and 11 bases separated the two germline ends. The CDR3 has 13 amino acids. The CDR3 nucleotides read TGTGCCAGCAGCCGGGATGATCGAGAGACCCAGTACTTC. It yields the protein CASSRDDRETQYF.

This clone was observed a single time. This chain connects TRBV6-6 to TRBJ2-2; unclear D gene. CDR1 MNHNY and CDR2 SVGAGI come from the germline V gene (reference sequence). Deletions cut 5 bases from V and 1 base from J, with 14 bases between. This CDR3 has 16 residues. CDR3 nucleotide sequence: TGTGCCAGCAGTCCCCTGTCTAGTTGGAACACCGGGGAGCTGTTTTTT. Translating it yields CASSPLSSWNTGELFF.

This clone appeared once. The genes are TRBV15 and TRBJ2-7; 9 bases are shared with TRBD1. Germline CDR1 and CDR2: LNHNV and YYDKDF (reference sequence). V dropped 0 bases and J dropped 0; count of bases not matched to a gene: 6. This CDR3 has 17 residues. The CDR3 DNA is TGTGCCACCAGCAGAGATCCCGGGACAGGGAGCTCCTACGAGCAGTACTTC. Protein sequence: CATSRDPGTGSSYEQYF.

This chain joins TRBV5-1 and TRBJ2-5; TRBD1 matches at 8 bases. Germline loops: CDR1 SGHRS, CDR2 YFSETQ. The CDR3 totals 15 residues. V was pared by 0 bases and J by 4 bases, with 5 bases of the junction left unmatched. For the CDR3, the DNA is TGCGCCAGCAGCTTGGGACAGGGGATGGGAGAGACCCAGTACTTC. Protein: CASSLGQGMGETQYF. Using reference TRBV5-1 and TRBJ2-5 for the parts outside the CDR3, the full variable domain is KAGVTQTPRYLIKTRGQQVTLSCSPISGHRSVSWYQQTPGQGLQFLFEYFSETQRNKGNFPGRFSGRQFSNSRSEMNVSTLELGDSALYLCASSLGQGMGETQYFGPGTRLLVL.

The V gene is TRBV19, the J gene TRBJ2-1, with D possibly matching TRBD2 (6 bases). The V and J ends lost 7 bases and 7 bases respectively, with 20 bases between them. This CDR3 has 15 amino acids. Per germline, CDR1 LNHDA and CDR2 SQIVND (reference sequence). CDR3 protein: CASTSGLPSRNEQFF. CDR3 DNA sequence: TGTGCCAGTACGTCCGGACTACCCTCTCGGAATGAGCAGTTCTTC.

The V and J genes are TRBV5-1 and TRBJ1-4; 8 nucleotides match TRBD1. CDR3 length: 15 amino acids. Trimming took 3 bases from V and 3 from J; bases not matched to a gene: 4. The germline CDR1 and CDR2 sequences are SGHRS and YFSETQ. CDR3 residues: CASSSQGAANEKLFF. CDR3 nucleotide sequence: TGCGCCAGCAGCTCCCAGGGGGCTGCTAATGAAAAACTGTTTTTT.

This chain joins TRBV30 and TRBJ2-7; TRBD2 matches 8 bases. Germline trimming cut 2 bases from V and 4 bases from J; bases unmatched to any gene: 16. Looked up from germline, CDR1 is GTSNPN and CDR2 is SVGIG (reference sequence). CDR3 length: 17 residues. CDR3 region: CAWSPTGGGFSPYEQYF. The CDR3 DNA sequence: TGTGCCTGGAGTCCTACCGGGGGGGGCTTCTCCCCTTACGAGCAGTACTTC.

The rearrangement joins TRBV7-6 to TRBJ1-4; 10 bases fit TRBD1. This CDR3 region has 15 residues. Germline-derived CDR1 and CDR2 are SGHVS and FNYEAQ. With V trimmed by 5 bases and J by 7 bases, 7 bases remained unmatched. The CDR3 here is CASSQRDRGFEKLFF. In DNA form, the CDR3 reads TGTGCCAGCAGCCAACGGGACAGGGGATTTGAAAAACTGTTTTTT.

This chain connects TRBV29-1 to TRBJ2-7, with 8 bases fitting TRBD1. V shed 4 bases and J 0 bases; nucleotides not matched to a gene: 2. CDR3 length: 13 amino acids. In germline, CDR1 is SQVTM, CDR2 ANQGSEA. In DNA form, the CDR3 reads TGCAGCGTTGGGACAGGGAGCTCCTACGAGCAGTACTTC. This sequence encodes CSVGTGSSYEQYF.

This chain connects TRBV19 to TRBJ2-1; TRBD1 aligns across 7 bases. The V and J ends lost 5 bases and 2 bases, in that order; junction bases with no gene match: 6. This CDR3 is 15 amino acids long. Germline V CDR1 and CDR2: LNHDA, SQIVND (reference sequence). The CDR3 loop is CASSYDRAPYNEQFF. Written as DNA, the CDR3 is TGTGCCAGTAGTTATGACAGGGCCCCCTACAATGAGCAGTTCTTC.